Listed here are 27 T cell receptor beta chains from one sample, sequenced in a study of blood T cell repertoires in COVID-19. The repertoire was sequenced with immunoSEQ multiplex PCR; TCRdb's copy has only in-frame clones and lacks some. The sample includes 250,000 to 300,000 clones, over 70% of them seen just once. The sequencing sample was made of peripheral blood. These receptor sequences come from a woman in her 40s who had recovered from COVID-19.

V and J are TRBV11-2 and TRBJ2-7; TRBD2 might be the D (6 bases). The CDR3 totals 15 residues. Trimming stripped 3 bases from V and 0 bases from J, with 12 bases between. Germline V CDR1 and CDR2: SGHAT, FQNNGV. CDR3 nucleotide sequence: TGTGCCAGCAGCTTCACTCGGGGGAGCTCCTACGAGCAGTACTTC. Protein: CASSFTRGSSYEQYF.

This chain's CDR3 is CASSLGQGTDGYTF. In nucleotides, the CDR3 is TGTGCCAGCAGCTTGGGACAGGGGACTGATGGCTACACCTTC. The rearrangement uses TRBV7-2 and TRBJ1-2, with 10 bases aligning to TRBD1. Germline V gives CDR1 SGHTA, CDR2 FQGNSA. V was pared by 3 bases and J by 6 bases, with 4 bases of the junction left unmatched. This CDR3 spans 14 amino acids. Based on the CDR3 plus reference TRBV7-2 and TRBJ1-2, the full variable domain is GAGVSQSPSNKVTEKGKDVELRCDPISGHTALYWYRQSLGQGLEFLIYFQGNSAPDKSGLPSDRFSAERTGGSVSTLTIQRTQQEDSAVYLCASSLGQGTDGYTFGSGTRLTVV.

This chain joins TRBV27 and TRBJ2-3; the match to TRBD1 covers 7 bases. The junction had 3 bases not matched to a gene; V was cut back by 1 base and J by 5 bases. Germline V gives CDR1 MNHEY, CDR2 SMNVEV (reference sequence). CDR3 length equals 14 residues. The CDR3 bases are TGTGCCAGCAGTTTATGGCAGGGGGTAGATACGCAGTATTTT. This codes for CASSLWQGVDTQYF.

This sequence joins TRBV5-6 and TRBJ2-1; 7 bases line up with TRBD1. Trimming cost V 2 bases and J 3 bases; bases outside gene matches: 5. The germline V gene has CDR1 SGHDT and CDR2 YYEEEE. The length of the CDR3 is 15 residues. CDR3: CASSLGDRIYNEQFF. The CDR3 nucleotides read TGTGCCAGCAGCTTAGGGGACAGAATCTACAATGAGCAGTTCTTC.

The V gene is TRBV5-1, the J gene TRBJ1-1; no definite D call. CDR1 and CDR2 (germline): SGHRS, YFSETQ. Between the trimmed V and J ends, which lost 4 bases and 3 bases, there was a span of 4 bases. The CDR3 contains 11 residues. The CDR3: CASSQDTEAFF. In nucleotides, the CDR3 is TGCGCCAGCAGCCAGGACACTGAAGCTTTCTTT.

The chain carries TRBV6-5 and TRBJ2-7; 8 bases line up with TRBD1. The germline CDR1 and CDR2 sequences are MNHEY and SVGAGI. There are 15 residues in the CDR3. J was trimmed by 4 bases and V by 2 bases; bases with no gene match: 7. This CDR3 reads CASSYDAGGAYEQYF. The CDR3 DNA is TGTGCCAGCAGTTACGACGCAGGGGGCGCGTACGAGCAGTACTTC.

The chain joins TRBV18 to TRBJ2-5; tentative D call: TRBD2 (5 bases). Trimming shortened V by 6 bases and J by 1 base, and 12 bases separated the two germline ends. CDR1 and CDR2 from the germline V gene are KGHSH and LQKENI. The CDR3 is made up of 14 amino acids. The CDR3 bases are TGTGCCAGCTCGCGCCGGGAACTCCAAGAGACCCAGTACTTC. This sequence encodes CASSRRELQETQYF.

A few counts support this clone. The CDR3 DNA reads TGTGCCAGCGGGTATCAGGGTAACTATGGCTACACCTTC. This gives the protein CASGYQGNYGYTF. The chain has TRBV2 and TRBJ1-2, with D perhaps TRBD1 (5 bases). Germline loops: CDR1 SNHLY, CDR2 FYNNEI. This CDR3 is built from 13 residues. V lost 8 bases, J lost 1 base, and 11 bases lay in between.

The rearrangement uses TRBV2 and TRBJ2-5; tentative D call: TRBD1 (6 bases). Germline loops: CDR1 SNHLY, CDR2 FYNNEI. V lost 2 bases and J lost 0, with 7 bases in between. CDR3 length equals 14 residues. In DNA, the CDR3 is TGTGCCAGCAGTGAACAGGGGTACCAAGAGACCCAGTACTTC. Its protein product is CASSEQGYQETQYF.

In DNA, the CDR3 is TGTGCCAGCAGCCATCACGACAGGAATGAGCAGTTCTTC. This sequence encodes CASSHHDRNEQFF. The chain joins TRBV3-1 (or the pseudogene TRBV3-2) to TRBJ2-1; TRBD1 is a possible D gene (6 bases). Germline-derived CDR1 and CDR2 are LGHDT and YNNKEL (reference sequence). Trimming removed 3 bases at V and 7 bases at J, with 10 bases between. The CDR3 length is 13 residues.

J is TRBJ1-6 and V is TRBV19, with TRBD1 as a possible D gene (5 bases). Germline V gives CDR1 LNHDA, CDR2 SQIVND (reference sequence). V lost 4 bases and J lost 10, with 11 bases in between. The CDR3 consists of 13 residues. CDR3 region: CASSTGKNSPLHF. CDR3 nucleotides: TGTGCCAGTAGTACAGGGAAAAACTCACCCCTCCACTTT.

The chain recombines TRBV14 with TRBJ2-5, with TRBD1 matching over 11 bases. In germline, CDR1 is SGHDN, CDR2 FVKESK. This CDR3 region has 16 residues. J was trimmed by 4 bases and V by 2 bases; bases with no gene match: 6. The CDR3 region is CASSQKGTGGTETQYF. The CDR3 bases are TGTGCCAGCAGCCAAAAAGGGACAGGGGGGACAGAGACCCAGTACTTC.

This clone occurred a few times. This sequence joins TRBV5-4 and TRBJ1-1; D call uncertain. V dropped 0 bases and J dropped 1 base, with 10 bases sitting between them. Per the germline V gene, CDR1 is SGHNT and CDR2 is YYREEE (reference sequence). This CDR3 spans 15 amino acids. CDR3 DNA sequence: TGTGCCAGCAGCTTGGCAGGCACAGCGAACACTGAAGCTTTCTTT. This gives the protein CASSLAGTANTEAFF. The full variable domain, completed using reference TRBV5-4 and TRBJ1-1, is ETGVTQSPTHLIKTRGQQVTLRCSSQSGHNTVSWYQQALGQGPQFIFQYYREEENGRGNFPPRFSGLQFPNYSSELNVNALELDDSALYLCASSLAGTANTEAFFGQGTRLTVV.

CDR3 loop: CASKRENQPQHF. The CDR3 DNA reads as TGTGCCAGCAAGAGGGAGAATCAGCCCCAGCATTTT. J is TRBJ1-5 and V is TRBV6-4; D call uncertain. Trimming removed 7 bases at V and 4 bases at J, with 8 bases between. The CDR3 consists of 12 residues. The V gene's germline CDR1 is MRHNA and CDR2 SNTAGT.

The chain employs TRBV5-4 and TRBJ1-2; TRBD1 is a possible D gene (5 bases). The CDR3 sequence is 16 residues long. Germline V gene lookup returns CDR1 SGHNT and CDR2 YYREEE (reference sequence). Trimming removed 4 bases at V and 5 bases at J, with 21 bases between. CDR3 nucleotides: TGTGCCAGCAGCAATGGGGGGGACGGTTCGGGGTATGGCTACACCTTC. Protein sequence: CASSNGGDGSGYGYTF.

The rearrangement joins TRBV7-6 to TRBJ2-2; unclear D gene. CDR3 length: 13 residues. Germline V gene lookup returns CDR1 SGHVS and CDR2 FNYEAQ. V lost 5 bases, J lost 4 bases, and 8 bases lay in between. The CDR3 DNA reads TGTGCCAGCAGCGCGGAGATCACCGGGGAGCTGTTTTTT. This translates into CASSAEITGELFF.

CDR3 nucleotide sequence: TGTGCCAGCAGCGCCTACAGGGCTGCGGGAGGCACTGAAGCTTTCTTT. Protein product: CASSAYRAAGGTEAFF. The rearrangement links TRBV9 to TRBJ1-1; tentative D call: TRBD1 (6 bases). With 3 bases removed from V and 4 bases from J, the gap between germline ends came to 19 bases. CDR1 is SGDLS, CDR2 YYNGEE, per germline. This CDR3 region has 16 residues.

The chain carries TRBV6-5 and TRBJ1-2; 8 bases map to TRBD1. Losses at the gene ends were 0 bases for V and 7 bases for J; bases not matched to a gene: 10. The germline CDR1 and CDR2 sequences are MNHEY and SVGAGI. The CDR3 has 16 amino acids. CDR3 sequence reads: CASSYSRGQGAPGYTF. In nucleotides, the CDR3 is TGTGCCAGCAGTTACTCTCGAGGGCAGGGGGCGCCTGGCTACACCTTC.

In this sample, this clone turned up once. This rearrangement joins TRBV5-1 to TRBJ2-5; maybe TRBD2 (5 bases). This CDR3 has 15 amino acids. Germline CDR1 is SGHRS and CDR2 is YFSETQ. V was trimmed by 3 bases and J by 1 base, leaving 13 bases between them. The CDR3: CASSWTQSRQETQYF. The DNA for the CDR3 is TGCGCCAGCAGCTGGACTCAATCTCGCCAAGAGACCCAGTACTTC.

This clone occurred a few times. The chain has TRBV6-5 and TRBJ1-1, with D possibly matching TRBD1 (6 bases). CDR1 is MNHEY, CDR2 SVGAGI, per germline. There are 14 residues in the CDR3. The ends were cut back, 7 bases at V and 1 base at J, with 13 bases in the middle. The CDR3 here is CASTMGHPNTEAFF. The CDR3 DNA reads TGTGCCAGCACCATGGGACACCCGAACACTGAAGCTTTCTTT.

The chain is built from TRBV5-5 and TRBJ2-7, with a tentative D call TRBD2 (6 bases). Between the trimmed V and J ends, which lost 3 bases and 5 bases, there was a span of 18 bases. CDR3 length: 15 residues. The germline V gene has CDR1 SGHKS and CDR2 YYEKEE (reference sequence). The CDR3 protein is CASSSLVGGYDEQYF. Here the CDR3 DNA reads TGTGCCAGCAGCTCCCTCGTGGGGGGATACGACGAGCAGTACTTC. Using reference TRBV5-5 and TRBJ2-7 for the parts outside the CDR3, the full variable domain is DAGVTQSPTHLIKTRGQQVTLRCSPISGHKSVSWYQQVLGQGPQFIFQYYEKEERGRGNFPDRFSARQFPNYSSELNVNALLLGDSALYLCASSSLVGGYDEQYFGPGTRLTVT.

CDR3 amino acids: CAISEDRYEQYF. In nucleotides, the CDR3 is TGTGCCATCAGTGAAGATCGGTACGAGCAGTACTTC. J is TRBJ2-7 and V is TRBV10-3; no firm D call. This CDR3 comprises 12 residues. Germline V lookup: CDR1 ENHRY, CDR2 SYGVKD. Trimming stripped 3 bases from V and 4 bases from J, with 7 bases between.

The chain couples TRBV5-4 to TRBJ1-5; 7 bases map to TRBD1. Germline V CDR1 and CDR2: SGHNT, YYREEE (reference sequence). V was clipped by 0 bases and J by 7 bases; unmatched bases: 4. The CDR3 extends over 14 amino acids. The CDR3 loop reads CASSLAGQAQPQHF. CDR3 bases: TGTGCCAGCAGCTTGGCCGGACAGGCCCAGCCCCAGCATTTT.

This clone has a single count. The chain carries TRBV4-1 and TRBJ2-1; no reliable D call. The CDR3 loop spans 13 amino acids. V gave up 3 bases and J gave up 9 bases, with 12 bases separating them. The germline CDR1 and CDR2 sequences are MGHRA and YSYEKL. CDR3 nucleotides: TGCGCCAGCAGCCACCCTCTAGTAGTTGAGCAGTTCTTC. This codes for CASSHPLVVEQFF.

The genes are TRBV21-1 and TRBJ1-5; the DNA was not compared with TRBD1, the D call given in the table. TRBV21-1 is assigned pseudogene status. The CDR3 covers 9 residues. DNA of the CDR3: TGTGCCAGCAGATGGCCCGAACATTTT. It yields the protein CASRWPEHF.

The chain joins TRBV5-1 to TRBJ1-2; TRBD1 matches at 7 bases. Germline values: CDR1 SGHRS, CDR2 YFSETQ. The CDR3 loop spans 14 amino acids. Trimming at V came to 4 bases and at J to 1 base, leaving 4 bases not matched to a gene. The CDR3 sequence: CASSPTGDNYGYTF. The CDR3 DNA is TGCGCCAGCAGCCCCACAGGGGATAACTATGGCTACACCTTC.

V usage is TRBV5-1 and J usage is TRBJ2-7; D not resolved. The germline V and J ends were trimmed by 0 bases and 4 bases, with 14 bases remaining between them. The CDR3 is 15 residues long. The V gene's germline CDR1 is SGHRS and CDR2 YFSETQ. The chain's CDR3 is CASSLEVGARYEQYF. CDR3 coding DNA: TGCGCCAGCAGCTTGGAGGTCGGCGCGCGGTACGAGCAGTACTTC.